Below are 27 T cell receptor beta chains sequenced from a single sample in a study of cytomegalovirus exposure and HLA in healthy donors. The PCR ran on 60 Vbeta and 13 Jbeta primers. Profiling relied on immunoSEQ multiplex PCR, and the TCRdb table lists in-frame clones only, not all of them. The sample includes 150,000 or so clones, roughly 79% of them seen just once. The sample consisted of PBMCs. The receptors were sampled from a woman aged 50 to 60 in good health and CMV-seropositive.

Written as DNA, the CDR3 is TGTGCCACGCAACCGAATACAGGGTGGACCAATCAGCCCCAGCATTTT. Translating it yields CATQPNTGWTNQPQHF. The rearrangement uses TRBV19 and TRBJ1-5, with D perhaps matching TRBD1 (6 bases). Trimming took 10 bases from V and 3 from J, leaving 22 bases between them. This CDR3 comprises 16 residues. Germline assignment: CDR1 LNHDA and CDR2 SQIVND (reference sequence).

This chain links TRBV19 with TRBJ1-5; TRBD1 might be the D (6 bases). V lost 7 bases and J 4 bases, leaving 11 bases between the germline ends. The CDR3 runs to 13 residues. Germline V lookup: CDR1 LNHDA, CDR2 SQIVND (reference sequence). The CDR3 DNA is TGTGCCAGTAAGGACAGTTTTAATCAGCCCCAGCATTTT. Translating gives CASKDSFNQPQHF. Together with reference TRBV19 and TRBJ1-5, the CDR3 gives the full variable domain: DGGITQSPKYLFRKEGQNVTLSCEQNLNHDAMYWYRQDPGQGLRLIYYSQIVNDFQKGDIAEGYSVSREKKESFPLTVTSAQKNPTAFYLCASKDSFNQPQHFGDGTRLSIL.

The V gene is TRBV30, the J gene TRBJ2-7; D not certain. V shed 1 base and J shed 4 bases, with 8 bases lying between them. The germline CDR1 and CDR2 sequences are GTSNPN and SVGIG (reference sequence). The CDR3 loop spans 12 amino acids. The CDR3 region has the DNA TGTGCCTGGAGTGCCTACGGTTACGAGCAGTACTTC. Amino acids: CAWSAYGYEQYF.

This chain links TRBV28 with TRBJ1-1; weak D call: TRBD1 (5 bases). V was trimmed by 11 bases and J by 1 base, leaving 14 bases between them. Germline loops: CDR1 MDHEN, CDR2 SYDVKM. This CDR3 is built from 13 residues. The CDR3 reads CAGTGGRNTEAFF. CDR3 sequence (DNA): TGTGCCGGAACCGGGGGGAGGAACACTGAAGCTTTCTTT.

This clone was found a few times. The chain uses TRBV6-5 and TRBJ2-5; the match to TRBD2 covers 13 bases. The last part of the DNA fits TRBJ2-7 better; the J call may be wrong. The CDR3 sequence is 14 residues long. From germline, CDR1 is MNHEY and CDR2 SVGAGI. The CDR3 spells CASSSTSGRDEQYF. As DNA, the CDR3 is TGTGCCAGCAGTTCCACTAGCGGGAGGGACGAGCAGTACTTC.

This chain joins TRBV28 and TRBJ2-5; tentative D call: TRBD2 (5 bases). V was cut by 6 bases and J by 1 base, with 15 bases left in between. CDR3 length: 15 amino acids. The germline V gene encodes CDR1 MDHEN and CDR2 SYDVKM. CDR3 amino acids: CASSTPPGFQETQYF. The CDR3 DNA reads TGTGCCAGCAGCACCCCCCCGGGATTCCAAGAGACCCAGTACTTC.

A word on this clone: Distinct nucleotide sequences in the sample also encode this CDR3. The rearrangement links TRBV27 to TRBJ2-5; no clear D gene. V lost 2 bases and J lost 4, with 5 bases in between. Germline CDR1 reads MNHEY; CDR2 reads SMNVEV (reference sequence). The CDR3 runs to 12 residues. CDR3 DNA: TGTGCCAGCAGTTTAAGAGGAGAGACCCAGTACTTC. Translating it yields CASSLRGETQYF.

This chain uses TRBV28 with TRBJ2-7; tentatively, D is TRBD1 (6 bases). This CDR3 is built from 12 residues. Trimming shortened V by 6 bases and J by 5 bases, and 11 bases separated the two germline ends. Germline CDR1 MDHEN, CDR2 SYDVKM. The CDR3 region is CASSNRQDEQYF. The DNA for the CDR3 is TGTGCCAGCAGCAACCGACAGGACGAGCAGTACTTC.

This clone showed up just once. The CDR3 loop is CASSDPTGSNEKLFF. The CDR3 coding sequence is TGTGCCAGCAGTGATCCGACAGGATCTAATGAAAAACTGTTTTTT. The V call is TRBV6-1, the J call TRBJ1-4, with D maybe TRBD1 (6 bases). Trimming shortened V by 3 bases and J by 3 bases, and 11 bases separated the two germline ends. Germline assignment: CDR1 MNHNS and CDR2 SASEGT. This CDR3 is built from 15 residues.

The chain links TRBV5-1 to TRBJ1-1; 8 bases are a match to TRBD1. With 1 base clipped from V and 2 bases from J, the junction kept 4 bases outside the gene matches. The CDR3 extends over 15 amino acids. Looked up from germline, CDR1 is SGHRS and CDR2 is YFSETQ. The CDR3 DNA is TGCGCCAGCAGCTTGTCCGCAGGGGGCAACACTGAAGCTTTCTTT. Protein product: CASSLSAGGNTEAFF.

The V gene is TRBV27, the J gene TRBJ2-1, with TRBD1 identical over 12 bases. The trim removed 6 bases at V and 7 bases at J, leaving 7 bases unmatched. The CDR3 is 15 residues long. Germline V gene data show CDR1 as MNHEY and CDR2 as SMNVEV (reference sequence). The CDR3 sequence is CASSHPGQGANEQFF. The CDR3 DNA reads TGTGCCAGCAGCCATCCGGGACAGGGGGCGAATGAGCAGTTCTTC.

CDR3 in DNA: TGTGCCAGCAGCCCGGGGGGACTAGCGGGAACCTACGAGCAGTACTTC. Protein sequence: CASSPGGLAGTYEQYF. The rearrangement links TRBV5-4 to TRBJ2-7; 13 nucleotides align to TRBD2. The CDR3 sequence is 16 residues long. In germline, CDR1 is SGHNT, CDR2 YYREEE (reference sequence). The V gene end was trimmed by 4 bases and the J gene end by 2 bases; junction bases not matched to a gene: 6. The full variable domain, in which reference TRBV5-4 and TRBJ2-7 provide the parts outside the CDR3, is ETGVTQSPTHLIKTRGQQVTLRCSSQSGHNTVSWYQQALGQGPQFIFQYYREEENGRGNFPPRFSGLQFPNYSSELNVNALELDDSALYLCASSPGGLAGTYEQYFGPGTRLTVT.

Only a few counts were recorded for this clone. The rearrangement joins TRBV6-5 to TRBJ2-7, with D perhaps TRBD2 (6 bases). V gave up 0 bases and J gave up 3 bases, with 12 bases separating them. This CDR3 spans 15 amino acids. In germline, CDR1 is MNHEY, CDR2 SVGAGI. Written as DNA, the CDR3 is TGTGCCAGCAGTTACTCCCCCCTTAGCGGCTACGAGCAGTACTTC. Translated, it gives CASSYSPLSGYEQYF.

This chain joins TRBV15 and TRBJ2-1, with TRBD2 matching 15 bases. Trimming removed 5 bases from V and 8 bases from J; junction bases left unmatched: 10. Per germline, CDR1 LNHNV and CDR2 YYDKDF (reference sequence). This CDR3 region has 17 residues. CDR3 amino acids: CATSPRPGTSGGHEQFF. The CDR3 DNA reads TGTGCCACCAGCCCTCGTCCCGGGACTAGCGGGGGGCATGAGCAGTTCTTC.

CDR3 residues: CASSLGGVVAGDTQYF. The CDR3 region has the DNA TGTGCCAGCAGCTTGGGTGGTGTGGTAGCGGGAGATACGCAGTATTTT. The rearrangement joins TRBV5-8 to TRBJ2-3; 7 bases line up with TRBD2. After removal of 0 bases from V and 5 bases from J, the junction contained 9 bases not matched to a gene. This CDR3 contains 16 residues. Germline assignment: CDR1 SGHTS and CDR2 YDEGEE.

The chain combines TRBV6-1 with TRBJ2-3; possibly TRBD1 for D (6 bases). CDR3 size: 15 residues. Trimming pared 2 bases from V and 5 bases from J, leaving 14 bases between. In germline, CDR1 is MNHNS, CDR2 SASEGT. In DNA, the CDR3 is TGTGCCAGCAGTGAATTTGGGCACAGGGTAGATACGCAGTATTTT. This codes for CASSEFGHRVDTQYF.

This clone was seen a handful of times. This same CDR3 is encoded by further DNA sequences in the sample. The gene calls are TRBV19 and TRBJ1-1; D not resolved. The CDR3 has 13 residues. The germline V gene has CDR1 LNHDA and CDR2 SQIVND (reference sequence). Trimming stripped 3 bases from V and 3 bases from J, with 8 bases between. Here the CDR3 DNA reads TGTGCCAGTAGTATCCTGGCAGACACTGAAGCTTTCTTT. It translates to CASSILADTEAFF.

Only a few counts were recorded for this clone. V is TRBV5-6 and J is TRBJ1-1; 7 bases fit TRBD1. Germline V gene lookup returns CDR1 SGHDT and CDR2 YYEEEE. V lost 5 bases and J lost 1; bases outside the gene matches: 8. This CDR3 is built from 15 residues. As DNA, the CDR3 is TGTGCCAGCAGAGACCTCGACAGGGCGAACACTGAAGCTTTCTTT. Translation gives CASRDLDRANTEAFF.

V is TRBV23-1 and J is TRBJ1-5, with a tentative D call TRBD1 (6 bases). TRBV23-1 qualifies as an ORF whose function is uncertain. CDR3 length equals 15 residues. V was trimmed by 2 bases and J by 9 bases, leaving 17 bases between them. CDR3 protein: CASSQLRQAITPQHF. The DNA for the CDR3 is TGCGCCAGCAGTCAACTACGACAGGCGATCACGCCCCAGCATTTT.

The chain uses TRBV19 and TRBJ2-2; no definite D call. CDR3 length: 13 residues. The germline V gene encodes CDR1 LNHDA and CDR2 SQIVND (reference sequence). Trimming pared 6 bases from V and 5 bases from J, leaving 10 bases between. The CDR3 protein is CASRMRKTGELFF. In DNA, the CDR3 is TGTGCCAGTAGAATGAGGAAGACCGGGGAGCTGTTTTTT.

The rearrangement uses TRBV11-3 and TRBJ1-4; unclear D gene. The CDR3 is 13 amino acids. Germline V lookup: CDR1 SGHNT, CDR2 YENEEA. V lost 4 bases and J lost 8, with 11 bases in between. CDR3 region: CASSYGEREKLFF. The CDR3 DNA reads TGTGCCAGCAGCTACGGGGAACGAGAAAAACTGTTTTTT.

The chain recombines TRBV5-1 with TRBJ1-5; unclear D gene. Germline CDR1 reads SGHRS; CDR2 reads YFSETQ. V was pared by 0 bases and J by 6 bases, with 10 bases between. The length of the CDR3 is 14 residues. The CDR3: CASSLGPGGQPQHF. DNA for the CDR3: TGCGCCAGCAGCTTGGGGCCGGGTGGTCAGCCCCAGCATTTT.

The gene calls are TRBV6-6 and TRBJ2-7, with 11 bases lining up with TRBD2. The CDR3 covers 16 residues. The germline V gene encodes CDR1 MNHNY and CDR2 SVGAGI (reference sequence). Losses at the gene ends were 2 bases for V and 6 bases for J; bases not matched to a gene: 9. The DNA of the CDR3 is TGTGCCAGCAGTTACCAAACCACTAGCGGGAGACGCGAGCAGTACTTC. Its protein is CASSYQTTSGRREQYF.

The rearrangement joins TRBV19 to TRBJ2-1; the match to TRBD2 covers 7 bases. Germline CDR1 and CDR2: LNHDA and SQIVND (reference sequence). V lost 6 bases to trimming and J lost 5 bases; unmatched junction nucleotides: 10. The CDR3 is 15 residues long. CDR3 nucleotides: TGTGCCAGTAGGCGGGAGTACCTCTCGGACAATGAGCAGTTCTTC. This sequence encodes CASRREYLSDNEQFF.

This clone has just a few counts. The rearrangement joins TRBV10-1 to TRBJ2-7; D possibly corresponds to TRBD2 (5 bases). The CDR3 has 13 residues. The V gene lost 5 bases and the J gene lost 4 bases, with 12 bases spanning the gap. Germline CDR1 and CDR2: WNHNN and SYGVQD (reference sequence). The CDR3 spells CASSRTREYEQYF. In DNA form, the CDR3 reads TGCGCCAGCAGTAGGACGAGGGAATACGAGCAGTACTTC.

J is TRBJ2-3 and V is TRBV4-2, with TRBD2 as a possible D gene (5 bases). Germline V gene sequence: CDR1 LGHNA, CDR2 YNFKEQ. V lost 0 bases to trimming and J lost 1 base, with 11 bases between them. The CDR3 covers 16 residues. CDR3 sequence: CASSQELSVGTDTQYF. The CDR3 bases are TGTGCCAGCAGCCAAGAACTTAGCGTTGGCACAGATACGCAGTATTTT.

The chain has TRBV7-9 and TRBJ1-1; maybe TRBD1 (6 bases). In germline, CDR1 is SEHNR, CDR2 FQNEAQ (reference sequence). Trimming cost V 3 bases and J 4 bases, with 12 bases left between them. This CDR3 has 14 amino acids. Here the CDR3 DNA reads TGTGCCAGCAGCTTTACAGGGCAGAGCACTGAAGCTTTCTTT. Translated: CASSFTGQSTEAFF. Looking up the rest from reference TRBV7-9 and TRBJ1-1 gives the full variable domain: DTGVSQNPRHKITKRGQNVTFRCDPISEHNRLYWYRQTLGQGPEFLTYFQNEAQLEKSRLLSDRFSAERPKGSFSTLEIQRTEQGDSAMYLCASSFTGQSTEAFFGQGTRLTVV.